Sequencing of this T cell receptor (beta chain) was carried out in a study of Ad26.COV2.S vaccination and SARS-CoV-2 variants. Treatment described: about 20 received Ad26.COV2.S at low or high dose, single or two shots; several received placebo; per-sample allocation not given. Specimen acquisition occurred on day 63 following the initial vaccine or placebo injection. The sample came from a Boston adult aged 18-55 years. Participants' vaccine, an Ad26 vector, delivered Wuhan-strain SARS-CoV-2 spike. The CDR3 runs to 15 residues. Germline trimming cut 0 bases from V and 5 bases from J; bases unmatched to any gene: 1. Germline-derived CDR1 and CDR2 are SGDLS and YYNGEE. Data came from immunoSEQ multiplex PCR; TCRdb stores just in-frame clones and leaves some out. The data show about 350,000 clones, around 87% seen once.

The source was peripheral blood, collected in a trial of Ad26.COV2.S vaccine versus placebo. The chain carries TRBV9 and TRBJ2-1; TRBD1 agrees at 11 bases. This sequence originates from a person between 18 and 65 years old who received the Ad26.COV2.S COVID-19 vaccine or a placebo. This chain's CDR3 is CASSVGTGGHNEQFF. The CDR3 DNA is TGTGCCAGCAGCGTAGGGACAGGGGGCCACAATGAGCAGTTCTTC.